This TCR beta chain was recorded in a study of T cell repertoires in cytomegalovirus infection. Across the study: It was the public TCR beta signatures that indicated both CMV infection and matching HLA type.

This clonotype has a count of ten or more. The antigen is unknown. TCRdb reprocessed the reads via MiXCR and lists one record per CDR3 protein. This sample has a few hundred thousand distinct CDR3 sequences, with about 17% found just once. The CDR3 consists of 17 residues. With V trimmed by 10 bases and J by 0 bases, 11 bases remained unmatched. The germline V gene encodes CDR1 MDHEN and CDR2 SYDVKM. Overall study results and limits: Cumulative frequency (of public TCR beta family members) identified carriers of CMV plus the relevant HLA. Predominance within the ex vivo response was attributable to HLA-C-restricted CMV-specific TCR beta clonotypes.

The sequenced sample was CD8+ T cells from PBMCs. The chain is built from TRBV28 and TRBJ2-1; 11 bases agree with TRBD2. The sequence was obtained from a human donor in good health (CMV status not recorded). Some clones in this sample may be carry-over from other donors' samples. The CDR3 DNA is TGTGCCACCGCCACTAGCGGGGGACCTAGCTCCTACAATGAGCAGTTCTTC. Its translation: CATATSGGPSSYNEQFF.